A single sample is the source of the 15 T cell receptor beta chains below, sequenced in a study of blood T cell repertoires in COVID-19. Profiling relied on immunoSEQ multiplex PCR, and the TCRdb table lists in-frame clones only, not all of them. Of 60,000 to 85,000 clones in the sample, about four fifths were seen once. Sequencing input: peripheral blood. These receptors originate from a man aged 65 to 79 with acute or convalescent COVID-19.

This clone was picked up one time. The rearrangement links TRBV3-1 (or the pseudogene TRBV3-2) to TRBJ1-2; the match to TRBD1 covers 8 bases. Germline trimming cut 4 bases from V and 3 bases from J; bases unmatched to any gene: 1. This CDR3 has 13 residues. Germline loops: CDR1 LGHDT, CDR2 YNNKEL (reference sequence). In DNA, the CDR3 is TGTGCCAGCAGCCTGACAGGGGACTATGGCTACACCTTC. Translating it yields CASSLTGDYGYTF.

The chain couples TRBV6-2 or TRBV6-3 to TRBJ2-5; 8 bases match TRBD2. Germline-derived CDR1 and CDR2 are MNHEY and SVGEGT. CDR3 length: 17 residues. V was pared by 6 bases and J by 2 bases, with 14 bases of the junction left unmatched. The CDR3 bases are TGTGCCAGCAGCTCCGCCGGTCCGGCTAGCGGGCAAGAGACCCAGTACTTC. This sequence encodes CASSSAGPASGQETQYF.

This clone was recorded a few times. The chain uses TRBV5-5 and TRBJ1-1, with 7 nucleotides matching TRBD1. The CDR3 sequence is 14 residues long. The germline CDR1 and CDR2 sequences are SGHKS and YYEKEE (reference sequence). V gave up 3 bases and J gave up 1 base; unmatched junction bases: 3. The CDR3 loop reads CASSSRQGNTEAFF. The CDR3 bases are TGTGCCAGCAGCTCAAGACAGGGGAACACTGAAGCTTTCTTT.

V and J are TRBV28 and TRBJ1-1; D is uncertain. V dropped 6 bases and J dropped 1 base, with 18 bases sitting between them. Germline lookup yields CDR1 MDHEN and CDR2 SYDVKM. The CDR3 covers 16 residues. The CDR3 DNA is TGTGCCAGCAGCACTCCCTCCGGCAGGCGGAACACTGAAGCTTTCTTT. Amino acids: CASSTPSGRRNTEAFF.

The chain joins TRBV7-8 to TRBJ1-1; 8 bases align to TRBD1. With V trimmed by 1 base and J by 1 base, 5 bases remained unmatched. This CDR3 is 16 amino acids long. The germline gives CDR1 SGHVS, CDR2 FQNEAQ. CDR3 in DNA: TGTGCCAGCAGCTTAGACTCGACAGGGGCGAACACTGAAGCTTTCTTT. It is translated as CASSLDSTGANTEAFF.

V gene TRBV28 combines with J gene TRBJ1-4; D call uncertain. The CDR3 has 14 amino acids. CDR1 and CDR2 (germline): MDHEN, SYDVKM. Trimming shortened V by 8 bases and J by 0 bases, and 10 bases separated the two germline ends. CDR3: CASATGPTNEKLFF. In DNA, the CDR3 is TGTGCCAGCGCAACGGGTCCAACTAATGAAAAACTGTTTTTT.

The chain joins TRBV5-4 to TRBJ2-5; 7 nucleotides agree with TRBD1. This CDR3 contains 15 residues. The germline CDR1 and CDR2 sequences are SGHNT and YYREEE (reference sequence). V lost 1 base and J lost 2; bases outside the gene matches: 5. The CDR3 loop is CASSLPTGQQETQYF. CDR3 DNA sequence: TGTGCCAGCAGCTTGCCGACGGGACAGCAAGAGACCCAGTACTTC. The full variable domain, completed using reference TRBV5-4 and TRBJ2-5, is ETGVTQSPTHLIKTRGQQVTLRCSSQSGHNTVSWYQQALGQGPQFIFQYYREEENGRGNFPPRFSGLQFPNYSSELNVNALELDDSALYLCASSLPTGQQETQYFGPGTRLLVL.

V gene TRBV18 combines with J gene TRBJ2-5, with 8 bases identical to TRBD2. CDR3 length: 16 residues. V dropped 0 bases and J dropped 5; count of bases not matched to a gene: 8. CDR1 is KGHSH, CDR2 LQKENI, per germline. The CDR3 DNA follows: TGTGCCAGCTCACCACCATCAGCGGGAGAAGCTGAGACCCAGTACTTC. Translating it yields CASSPPSAGEAETQYF.

The rearrangement joins TRBV19 to TRBJ2-1; a weak D match, TRBD2 (6 bases). The CDR3 contains 13 residues. Trimming removed 6 bases at V and 10 bases at J, with 16 bases between. CDR1 is LNHDA, CDR2 SQIVND, per germline (reference sequence). As DNA, the CDR3 is TGTGCCAGTAGCCCACAAGGACGGGGGGAGCAGTTCTTC. Protein sequence: CASSPQGRGEQFF.

This clone has more than one count but fewer than ten. The chain uses TRBV5-1 and TRBJ1-3; D is possibly TRBD1 (6 bases). The V end was cut by 4 bases, the J end by 0 bases, with 11 bases between. Germline V gene lookup returns CDR1 SGHRS and CDR2 YFSETQ. This CDR3 is built from 15 residues. CDR3 protein: CASSGGSTSGNTIYF. In DNA, the CDR3 is TGCGCCAGCAGCGGGGGCTCTACCTCTGGAAACACCATATATTTT.

This chain uses TRBV6-2 or TRBV6-3 with TRBJ2-2; D is perhaps TRBD2 (6 bases). The germline V and J ends were trimmed by 4 bases and 6 bases, with 18 bases remaining between them. This CDR3 is 16 amino acids long. CDR1 is MNHEY and CDR2 is SVGEGT in the germline V gene. The CDR3 DNA reads as TGTGCCAGCAGTTCCTTAGCGGACGTTCGAGCCGGGGAGCTGTTTTTT. This sequence encodes CASSSLADVRAGELFF.

V is TRBV14 and J is TRBJ2-1; D possibly corresponds to TRBD1 (5 bases). V lost 0 bases to trimming and J lost 8 bases, with 14 bases between them. CDR1 is SGHDN, CDR2 FVKESK, per germline. The CDR3 extends over 15 amino acids. Here the CDR3 reads CASSQDRSGWDEQFF. CDR3 DNA: TGTGCCAGCAGCCAAGATCGGTCAGGGTGGGATGAGCAGTTCTTC. Variable domain in full (rest from reference TRBV14 and TRBJ2-1): EAGVTQFPSHSVIEKGQTVTLRCDPISGHDNLYWYRRVMGKEIKFLLHFVKESKQDESGMPNNRFLAERTGGTYSTLKVQPAELEDSGVYFCASSQDRSGWDEQFFGPGTRLTVL.

This clone was observed a few times. The rearrangement joins TRBV7-8 to TRBJ1-4; weak D call: TRBD1 (5 bases). V dropped 7 bases and J dropped 2 bases, with 8 bases sitting between them. There are 13 residues in the CDR3. Germline CDR1 is SGHVS and CDR2 is FQNEAQ. This CDR3 is CASNPGTNEKLFF. CDR3 nucleotides: TGTGCCAGCAACCCAGGGACTAATGAAAAACTGTTTTTT.

This chain links TRBV14 with TRBJ2-7; 9 positions match TRBD1. V lost 1 base, J lost 10 bases, and 8 bases stayed unmatched. Germline V gene sequence: CDR1 SGHDN, CDR2 FVKESK. The CDR3 runs to 14 residues. The CDR3 DNA reads TGTGCCAGCAGCCAAGCCCTTTTGGGACAGGGCCAGTACTTC. Encoded protein: CASSQALLGQGQYF.

This chain uses TRBV11-2 with TRBJ1-1, with D possibly being TRBD1 (6 bases). V shed 0 bases and J shed 7 bases, with 12 bases lying between them. CDR1 and CDR2 (germline): SGHAT, FQNNGV. This CDR3 has 14 amino acids. The CDR3 loop is CASSLDSRGSEAFF. The DNA of the CDR3 is TGTGCCAGCAGCTTAGATAGTAGGGGGAGTGAAGCTTTCTTT. The full variable domain, completed using reference TRBV11-2 and TRBJ1-1, is EAGVAQSPRYKIIEKRQSVAFWCNPISGHATLYWYQQILGQGPKLLIQFQNNGVVDDSQLPKDRFSAERLKGVDSTLKIQPAKLEDSAVYLCASSLDSRGSEAFFGQGTRLTVV.